This T cell receptor (beta chain) was profiled in a study of brain T cells in children with intractable seizures. General study results and limits: Clones missing pre-surgery may reflect undersampling of that blood sample. Viral specificity was inferred only from CDR3 similarity; HCMV serostatus was unknown.

Sequencing was limited to surgery cases with top T cell transcript signatures in brain tissue. This clone occurred once. Its matching antigen is unknown. Profiling relied on immunoSEQ multiplex PCR, and the TCRdb table lists in-frame clones only, not all of them. This table has fewer than 85,000 clones, about 92% appearing once. The sample in question was peripheral blood, obtained at surgery. The sequence was collected from a boy in the first two years of life with tuberous sclerosis and intractable seizures.

CDR3 sequence (DNA): TGTGCCAGCAGCCCAACGGGACTAGCGGCTCAAGAGACCCAGTACTTC. Translation gives CASSPTGLAAQETQYF. V gene TRBV2 combines with J gene TRBJ2-5, with 11 bases identical to TRBD2. V gave up 6 bases and J gave up 2 bases; unmatched junction bases: 8. The CDR3 runs to 16 residues. The germline gives CDR1 SNHLY, CDR2 FYNNEI. Complete variable domain (other parts from reference TRBV2 and TRBJ2-5): EPEVTQTPSHQVTQMGQEVILRCVPISNHLYFYWYRQILGQKVEFLVSFYNNEISEKSEIFDDQFSVERPDGSNFTLKIRSTKLEDSAMYFCASSPTGLAAQETQYFGPGTRLLVL.